These 21 T cell receptor beta chains share one sample of origin, sequenced in a study of cytomegalovirus exposure and HLA in healthy donors. The PCR ran on 60 Vbeta and 13 Jbeta primers. Data came from immunoSEQ multiplex PCR; TCRdb stores just in-frame clones and leaves some out. Of 130,000 or so clones listed, 61% were seen once; the top ten hold approximately 1.7%. Sequences were obtained from PBMCs. These receptors came from a male donor in good health and CMV-seronegative.

A few counts support this clone. The rearrangement uses TRBV10-1 and TRBJ1-2, with D tentatively TRBD1 (5 bases). CDR3 length: 14 residues. V lost 5 bases, J lost 6 bases, and 16 bases lay in between. Germline CDR1 is WNHNN and CDR2 is SYGVQD (reference sequence). CDR3 DNA: TGCGCCAGCAGTCAAGGGACTGGGGGAGATGGCTACACCTTC. Translating gives CASSQGTGGDGYTF.

The chain couples TRBV27 to TRBJ1-1; 11 bases map to TRBD1. Germline V lookup: CDR1 MNHEY, CDR2 SMNVEV (reference sequence). This CDR3 has 16 residues. J lost 6 bases, V lost 2 bases, and 8 bases had no gene match. CDR3 sequence reads: CASSLLRTGGRAEAFF. CDR3 DNA: TGTGCCAGCAGTTTACTTCGGACAGGGGGCAGGGCTGAAGCTTTCTTT.

V usage is TRBV7-9 and J usage is TRBJ1-5; TRBD1 is a possible D gene (5 bases). V gave up 2 bases and J gave up 4 bases, with 18 bases separating them. The CDR3 is 17 amino acids. CDR1 and CDR2 (germline): SEHNR, FQNEAQ (reference sequence). The CDR3 loop reads CASSLTRRGGLNQPQHF. CDR3 DNA: TGTGCCAGCAGCTTAACTCGGCGGGGGGGACTAAATCAGCCCCAGCATTTT.

The chain joins TRBV5-4 to TRBJ2-7; D is possibly TRBD1 (5 bases). Germline lookup yields CDR1 SGHNT and CDR2 YYREEE (reference sequence). V dropped 4 bases and J dropped 0 bases, with 14 bases sitting between them. The CDR3 is 15 amino acids. The CDR3 loop reads CASSQPQASSYEQYF. CDR3 nucleotides: TGTGCCAGCAGCCAGCCACAGGCTAGCTCCTACGAGCAGTACTTC.

The rearrangement uses TRBV5-6 and TRBJ2-1; no clear D gene. This CDR3 is built from 11 residues. Deletions cut 1 base from V and 9 bases from J, with 5 bases between. Germline CDR1 reads SGHDT; CDR2 reads YYEEEE. In nucleotides, the CDR3 is TGTGCCAGCAGCTTGCGAGGTGAGCAGTTCTTC. Its translation is CASSLRGEQFF.

This chain uses TRBV4-3 with TRBJ1-6, with D unresolved. Germline CDR1 is LGHNA and CDR2 is YSLEER. V was shortened by 5 bases and J by 4 bases, with 12 bases between the two germline ends. CDR3 size: 15 residues. CDR3 nucleotides: TGCGCCAGCAGCTCAAGACGGGATTATAATTCACCCCTCCACTTT. Its translation is CASSSRRDYNSPLHF.

The table lists this clone with a count of one. V usage is TRBV11-1 and J usage is TRBJ2-5, with TRBD2 matching 10 bases. The V and J ends lost 3 bases and 2 bases, in that order; junction bases with no gene match: 12. The CDR3 has 18 amino acids. Germline-derived CDR1 and CDR2 are SGHAT and FQDESV (reference sequence). The CDR3 loop reads CASSFSTSGGARQETQYF. In DNA, the CDR3 is TGTGCCAGCAGCTTCTCCACAAGCGGGGGGGCTAGGCAAGAGACCCAGTACTTC.

V and J are TRBV18 and TRBJ1-1; D is perhaps TRBD1 (5 bases). Trimming removed 1 base from V and 1 base from J, with 10 bases in between. The CDR3 spans 15 residues. In germline, CDR1 is KGHSH, CDR2 LQKENI. This chain's CDR3 is CASSPRGLQNTEAFF. In DNA, the CDR3 is TGTGCCAGCTCACCACGGGGACTGCAGAACACTGAAGCTTTCTTT.

This clone was detected only a few times. The chain combines TRBV28 with TRBJ1-1, with a weak D call TRBD1 (6 bases). The CDR3 is made up of 12 amino acids. Germline-derived CDR1 and CDR2 are MDHEN and SYDVKM. V lost 6 bases, J lost 11 bases, and 16 bases lay in between. The CDR3 DNA reads TGTGCCAGCAGGACAGGCTTGGTTCGGGCTTTCTTT. Amino acids: CASRTGLVRAFF.

This clone was seen at least ten times. The same CDR3 also results from other DNA sequences found in this sample. The DNA of the CDR3 is TGTGCCAGCAGCCTGGGCGGGGGTTACGAGCAGTACTTC. Translating gives CASSLGGGYEQYF. This chain connects TRBV7-9 to TRBJ2-7; 7 bases align to TRBD2. The CDR3 is made up of 13 amino acids. Germline V gene lookup returns CDR1 SEHNR and CDR2 FQNEAQ (reference sequence). The junction had 5 bases not matched to a gene; V was cut back by 5 bases and J by 4 bases.

Within the sample, this clone is medium-sized. V gene TRBV4-3 combines with J gene TRBJ1-1; D not resolved. V lost 3 bases to trimming and J lost 1 base, with 9 bases between them. This CDR3 region has 14 residues. Germline V gene lookup returns CDR1 LGHNA and CDR2 YSLEER. In DNA, the CDR3 is TGCGCCAGCAGCCATGTGCTAGGGAACACTGAAGCTTTCTTT. Its translation: CASSHVLGNTEAFF.

The rearrangement links TRBV7-8 to TRBJ1-5, with a possible D match to TRBD1 (5 bases). Germline V gene lookup returns CDR1 SGHVS and CDR2 FQNEAQ. There are 14 residues in the CDR3. The V end was cut by 2 bases, the J end by 11 bases, with 16 bases between. Here the CDR3 DNA reads TGTGCCAGCAGCTTATTGGGGCAGAGTGAGTCCCAGCATTTT. Protein sequence: CASSLLGQSESQHF.

This chain uses TRBV19 with TRBJ1-5; 7 bases align to TRBD1. Germline lookup yields CDR1 LNHDA and CDR2 SQIVND (reference sequence). Trimming removed 5 bases from V and 3 bases from J; junction bases left unmatched: 7. CDR3 length equals 15 residues. The CDR3 sequence: CASSGPGQSNQPQHF. The CDR3 nucleotides are TGTGCCAGTAGTGGCCCGGGACAGTCCAATCAGCCCCAGCATTTT.

This clone was seen a single time. The chain has TRBV28 and TRBJ1-1; 9 bases agree with TRBD1. This CDR3 spans 14 amino acids. V lost 11 bases, J lost 7 bases, and 14 bases stayed unmatched. Germline assignment: CDR1 MDHEN and CDR2 SYDVKM. The DNA for the CDR3 is TGTGCCGGTTTAGACAGGGGGGCCCCCAATGAAGCTTTCTTT. Its translation is CAGLDRGAPNEAFF.

V gene TRBV2 combines with J gene TRBJ1-2; no definite D call. V was pared by 1 base and J by 7 bases, with 10 bases between. The germline gives CDR1 SNHLY, CDR2 FYNNEI. The CDR3 loop spans 13 amino acids. This CDR3 reads CASSEEAVGGYTF. In DNA, the CDR3 is TGTGCCAGCAGTGAAGAGGCGGTGGGTGGCTACACCTTC.

The table lists this clone with a count of one. This chain joins TRBV5-6 and TRBJ2-5; possibly TRBD1 for D (6 bases). CDR3 length equals 13 residues. V was cut by 4 bases and J by 5 bases, with 12 bases left in between. Germline V gene data show CDR1 as SGHDT and CDR2 as YYEEEE. CDR3 loop: CASSRTEGETQYF. The CDR3 coding sequence is TGTGCCAGCAGCCGGACAGAGGGGGAGACCCAGTACTTC.

The chain carries TRBV11-3 and TRBJ2-7; 9 bases map to TRBD1. The germline V gene encodes CDR1 SGHNT and CDR2 YENEEA. V trimming: 4 bases; J trimming: 7 bases; junction bases outside the gene matches: 11. CDR3 size: 15 residues. CDR3 bases: TGTGCCAGCAGCTCAGGCCCGGGACAGGGTGGAGAGCAGTACTTC. Protein: CASSSGPGQGGEQYF.

V and J are TRBV7-2 and TRBJ2-5; 7 positions agree with TRBD1. V shed 3 bases, J shed 5 bases, and the junction held 6 bases outside the gene matches. This CDR3 spans 14 amino acids. From germline, CDR1 is SGHTA and CDR2 FQGNSA. This CDR3 is CASSFTGEVETQYF. DNA for the CDR3: TGTGCCAGCAGCTTTACAGGGGAAGTGGAGACCCAGTACTTC. Using reference TRBV7-2 and TRBJ2-5 for the parts outside the CDR3, the full variable domain is GAGVSQSPSNKVTEKGKDVELRCDPISGHTALYWYRQSLGQGLEFLIYFQGNSAPDKSGLPSDRFSAERTGGSVSTLTIQRTQQEDSAVYLCASSFTGEVETQYFGPGTRLLVL.

The CDR3 region is CASTWDSSVGEQYF. The CDR3, as DNA: TGTGCCAGCACCTGGGACAGTTCCGTGGGCGAGCAGTACTTC. The V call is TRBV11-2, the J call TRBJ2-5; 7 bases map to TRBD1. The DNA end is a closer match to TRBJ2-7, so the J assignment may be wrong. The CDR3 contains 14 residues. The germline CDR1 and CDR2 sequences are SGHAT and FQNNGV.

This clone was observed a handful of times. The chain combines TRBV27 with TRBJ2-7; 10 nucleotides align to TRBD2. The CDR3 has 14 amino acids. The V and J ends lost 4 bases and 3 bases, in that order; junction bases with no gene match: 3. Germline V lookup: CDR1 MNHEY, CDR2 SMNVEV (reference sequence). CDR3 residues: CASSSLAGVYEQYF. DNA of the CDR3: TGTGCCAGCAGTTCCCTAGCGGGGGTCTACGAGCAGTACTTC.

The V gene is TRBV29-1, the J gene TRBJ2-4, with D possibly TRBD2 on 5 matching bases. Germline loops: CDR1 SQVTM, CDR2 ANQGSEA. The V end was cut by 1 base, the J end by 5 bases, with 12 bases between. CDR3 length: 14 amino acids. The CDR3 sequence is CSVEVGSRQNIQYF. CDR3 nucleotide sequence: TGCAGCGTTGAAGTGGGGAGCCGCCAAAACATTCAGTACTTC.